This T cell receptor (beta chain) comes out of a study of radiotherapy plus CTLA-4 blockade in lung cancer. The protocol was immunoSEQ multiplex PCR, while the TCRdb copy is restricted to in-frame clones and leaves out a portion. The sample lists roughly 68,000 clones, around four fifths occurring once. This CDR3 is 14 amino acids long. V lost 10 bases and J lost 4, with 19 bases in between. Germline V gene sequence: CDR1 LNHDA, CDR2 SQIVND (reference sequence). The chain carries TRBV19 and TRBJ1-2; possible D gene TRBD1, 5 bases. The sequencing here drew on peripheral blood, taken from a patient treated with radiotherapy plus ipilimumab. This TCR came from a human donor with non-small cell lung cancer who had a complete response to radiotherapy plus ipilimumab. CDR3 region: CATNRGQGSYGYTF. Here the CDR3 DNA reads TGTGCCACCAATCGCGGGCAGGGAAGCTATGGCTACACCTTC. Combining the CDR3 with reference TRBV19 and TRBJ1-2 gives the whole variable domain DGGITQSPKYLFRKEGQNVTLSCEQNLNHDAMYWYRQDPGQGLRLIYYSQIVNDFQKGDIAEGYSVSREKKESFPLTVTSAQKNPTAFYLCATNRGQGSYGYTFGSGTRLTVV.